This T cell receptor (beta chain) was sequenced in a study of T cell responses to AZD1222 COVID-19 vaccine. Background on the study: Recipients boosted at about 4 weeks or about 12 weeks are pooled.

This clone was picked up one time. The antigen is unknown. This table comes from immunoSEQ multiplex PCR, and its TCRdb copy is limited to in-frame clones, with some not included. The sample includes 80,000 or so clones, approximately 91% of them seen just once. General study findings and limits: Clonal diversity may have been underestimated, and the donors were mostly white British, with more females than males. Baseline seropositivity characterized only six or seven AZD1222 recipients. Researchers report vaccine-associated CD4 TCRs spanning spike, with dominance at 160-218 and 743-854.

The CDR3 extends over 14 amino acids. Germline loops: CDR1 SEHNR, CDR2 FQNEAQ (reference sequence). V was clipped by 10 bases and J by 3 bases, with 19 bases between them. The chain is built from TRBV7-9 and TRBJ2-7; D not resolved. Sequences were derived from peripheral blood, sampled on day 0 of AZD1222 vaccination. This TCR derives from an adult in good health. In DNA, the CDR3 is TGTGCCACCCAGCGACCCGATACAAGCTACGAGCAGTACTTC. Protein sequence: CATQRPDTSYEQYF.